One and the same sample provided the 2 T cell receptor beta chains below, sequenced in a study of blood T cells in healthy people across ages. The use of a sample-barcoded 5' primer and a J-beta primer mix characterized a second PCR of roughly 6 to 11 cycles. Via MiXCR, TCRdb re-called the 5' RACE reads, giving one row per CDR3 protein. In the table there are more than 1 million distinct CDR3 sequences, around 43% of which are singletons. The sample taken for sequencing was blood. The origin of the receptors is a woman aged 55-70 years in good health.

Only a few counts were recorded for this clonotype. J is TRBJ2-5 and V is TRBV5-1; 12 bases are shared with TRBD2. The V and J ends lost 1 base and 1 base, in that order; junction bases with no gene match: 2. The CDR3 is 16 residues long. Germline lookup yields CDR1 SGHRS and CDR2 YFSETQ. Here the CDR3 DNA reads TGCGCCAGCAGCTTGAGGACTAGCGGGATCCAAGAGACCCAGTACTTC. This sequence encodes CASSLRTSGIQETQYF. Drawing the rest from reference TRBV5-1 and TRBJ2-5, the complete variable domain is KAGVTQTPRYLIKTRGQQVTLSCSPISGHRSVSWYQQTPGQGLQFLFEYFSETQRNKGNFPGRFSGRQFSNSRSEMNVSTLELGDSALYLCASSLRTSGIQETQYFGPGTRLLVL.

The chain combines TRBV2 with TRBJ2-7; 7 bases agree with TRBD2. CDR3 length: 14 residues. J gave up 4 bases and V 8 bases, and 11 bases lay outside the gene matches. Germline V CDR1 and CDR2: SNHLY, FYNNEI. Written as DNA, the CDR3 is TGTGCCAGCGCCAGGGAAGCGGGGCCTTACGAGCAGTACTTC. This sequence encodes CASAREAGPYEQYF.